The entry below describes one T cell receptor (beta chain). Its antigen is undetermined. These data are taken from a study of T cell responses to AZD1222 COVID-19 vaccine. Findings and caveats of the study: Donors were mostly white British, more females; clonal diversity possibly underestimated. The repertoires were collected only after the peak T cell response.

Clones were sequenced by immunoSEQ multiplex PCR, and TCRdb holds only the in-frame ones, with some missing. Among about 69,000 clones listed, about 80% were seen once. V lost 5 bases and J lost 1, with 15 bases in between. Per germline, CDR1 MDHEN and CDR2 SYDVKM. The CDR3 spans 16 residues. The starting material was peripheral blood, obtained 28 days after the second AZD1222 dose. This clonotype originated in an adult who received the AZD1222 COVID-19 vaccine. The J gene is TRBJ2-1, the V gene TRBV28; D possibly matches TRBD1 or TRBD2 (5 bases each). DNA of the CDR3: TGTGCCAGCAGTCCCCCGGGGCTTCTATCCTACAATGAGCAGTTCTTC. Translation: CASSPPGLLSYNEQFF.